The 11 T cell receptor beta chains reported below all come from one sample, sequenced in a study of tumor-infiltrating lymphocytes in localized non-small cell lung cancer. The table came from immunoSEQ multiplex PCR; TCRdb's copy has only in-frame clones and leaves some out. This sample has about 7,000 clones, with about 79% found just once. The sequenced sample was uninvolved lung tissue not adjacent to the tumor. Every receptor here comes from a human donor with non-small cell lung cancer.

The rearrangement joins TRBV19 to TRBJ2-1, with 10 bases that match TRBD2. The CDR3 sequence is 15 residues long. Germline CDR1 is LNHDA and CDR2 is SQIVND (reference sequence). V was clipped by 1 base and J by 6 bases; unmatched bases: 3. DNA for the CDR3: TGTGCCAGTAGTATAGGGGGGACTAGCGTCAATGAGCAGTTCTTC. This translates into CASSIGGTSVNEQFF.

The rearrangement uses TRBV19 and TRBJ1-2, with D tentatively TRBD1 (5 bases). The germline V gene has CDR1 LNHDA and CDR2 SQIVND (reference sequence). Trimming took off 8 bases at V and 3 bases at J, with 13 bases between the two ends. The CDR3 consists of 13 residues. The CDR3 bases are TGTGCCAGTGCCGCCAGCAGGGACTATGGCTACACCTTC. It yields the protein CASAASRDYGYTF.

The chain combines TRBV5-6 with TRBJ2-7; D not certain. V lost 0 bases and J lost 0, with 7 bases in between. Germline loops: CDR1 SGHDT, CDR2 YYEEEE. The CDR3 consists of 14 residues. DNA for the CDR3: TGTGCCAGCAGCTTGGTTGGGGACTCCTACGAGCAGTACTTC. This gives the protein CASSLVGDSYEQYF. Full variable domain (outside the CDR3, taken from reference TRBV5-6 and TRBJ2-7): DAGVTQSPTHLIKTRGQQVTLRCSPKSGHDTVSWYQQALGQGPQFIFQYYEEEERQRGNFPDRFSGHQFPNYSSELNVNALLLGDSALYLCASSLVGDSYEQYFGPGTRLTVT.

The rearrangement joins TRBV28 to TRBJ1-5; D is possibly TRBD1 (6 bases). V lost 8 bases and J 9 bases, leaving 23 bases between the germline ends. This CDR3 spans 15 amino acids. The germline V gene has CDR1 MDHEN and CDR2 SYDVKM. The CDR3 nucleotides are TGTGCCAGCGTTGGGGCCGGGACACAGGGATCGCCCCAGCATTTT. This gives the protein CASVGAGTQGSPQHF.

This chain connects TRBV19 to TRBJ1-5; no reliable D call. The CDR3 length is 15 residues. Germline-derived CDR1 and CDR2 are LNHDA and SQIVND (reference sequence). V was trimmed by 3 bases and J by 5 bases, leaving 14 bases between them. The CDR3 protein is CASSISRQSYQPQHF. The CDR3 DNA follows: TGTGCCAGTAGTATCTCTAGGCAGTCCTATCAGCCCCAGCATTTT. Combining the CDR3 with reference TRBV19 and TRBJ1-5 gives the whole variable domain DGGITQSPKYLFRKEGQNVTLSCEQNLNHDAMYWYRQDPGQGLRLIYYSQIVNDFQKGDIAEGYSVSREKKESFPLTVTSAQKNPTAFYLCASSISRQSYQPQHFGDGTRLSIL.

This clone was seen only a few times. V gene TRBV18 combines with J gene TRBJ2-7, with TRBD1 identical over 9 bases. The CDR3 is 15 residues long. CDR1 and CDR2 from the germline V gene are KGHSH and LQKENI. V gave up 5 bases and J gave up 7 bases; unmatched junction bases: 12. The CDR3 spells CASSSSGTGMDEQYF. CDR3 in DNA: TGTGCCAGCTCATCGTCCGGGACAGGGATGGATGAGCAGTACTTC.

In this sample, this clone is large. CDR3: CASRPRVGNSPLHF. The CDR3 region has the DNA TGTGCCAGCAGACCCAGGGTTGGGAATTCACCCCTCCACTTT. This rearrangement joins TRBV28 to TRBJ1-6, with D perhaps matching TRBD1 (5 bases). Trimming took 6 bases from V and 7 from J, leaving 13 bases between them. The length of the CDR3 is 14 residues. Per germline, CDR1 MDHEN and CDR2 SYDVKM.

The chain links TRBV4-2 to TRBJ2-3; D not certain. The V end was cut by 1 base, the J end by 0 bases, with 14 bases between. The CDR3 extends over 17 amino acids. Germline CDR1 reads LGHNA; CDR2 reads YNFKEQ. In nucleotides, the CDR3 is TGTGCCAGCAGCCAAGTGGCAGTCGGACCTAGCACAGATACGCAGTATTTT. It translates to CASSQVAVGPSTDTQYF.

In this sample, this clone turned up once. V and J are TRBV10-3 and TRBJ2-3; 7 bases agree with TRBD1. After removal of 6 bases from V and 4 bases from J, the junction contained 13 bases not matched to a gene. This CDR3 has 16 residues. CDR1 is ENHRY, CDR2 SYGVKD, per germline. CDR3 DNA sequence: TGTGCCATCAGCCCATTCGGACAGGCCCGGCCAGATACGCAGTATTTT. Translation gives CAISPFGQARPDTQYF.

This rearrangement joins TRBV28 to TRBJ2-7, with D perhaps matching TRBD1 (6 bases). The ends were cut back, 6 bases at V and 9 bases at J, with 15 bases in the middle. The germline V gene has CDR1 MDHEN and CDR2 SYDVKM. The CDR3 has 12 amino acids. The chain's CDR3 is CASSLQGSVQYF. In nucleotides, the CDR3 is TGTGCCAGCAGCCTACAGGGTTCGGTGCAGTACTTC.

As DNA, the CDR3 is TGTGCCAGCAGTCCACAGGGTTTCGGTGGCTACACCTTC. Translation: CASSPQGFGGYTF. The rearrangement joins TRBV28 to TRBJ1-2, with TRBD1 as a possible D gene (6 bases). Germline assignment: CDR1 MDHEN and CDR2 SYDVKM. The CDR3 is 13 amino acids. Trimming shortened V by 5 bases and J by 7 bases, and 14 bases separated the two germline ends.